What follows are 9 T cell receptor beta chains derived from one specimen sequenced in a study of T cells in Graves' hyperthyroidism and ophthalmopathy (dated by TCRdb to between 2017 and 2020). The receptor library was made with multiplex PCR. The data were produced on an Illumina HiSeq 2000. The TCR beta CDR3 regions were amplified from RNA transcripts. For the first round of RT-PCR on the TCR CDR3, the HTBI primer set was used together with the Qiagen OneStep RT-PCR kit. TCRdb reworked the public reads: Q25 trimming with fastp, MiXCR clone assembly, productive beta chains retained. Under each unique CDR3 protein, matching rows form one entry showing the most common genes and DNA. The sample records hundreds of thousands of distinct CDR3 sequences, around 20% of which are singletons. The ten largest clones take up roughly 44% of the sample. The source material was blood. The receptors derive from a man between 35 and 55 years old with Graves' hyperthyroidism.

Worth noting for this clonotype: This clone may be a read error of a much larger clone one base away. V is TRBV30 and J is TRBJ1-4; D gene uncertain. CDR1 GTSNPN and CDR2 SVGIG come from the germline V gene (reference sequence). The CDR3 loop spans 16 amino acids. V was trimmed by 0 bases and J by 10 bases, leaving 21 bases between them. The CDR3 reads CAWSVRKGFQGVKLFF. The DNA for the CDR3 is TGTGCCTGGAGTGTAAGAAAGGGCTTCCAAGGAGTAAAACTGTTTTTT. Full variable domain (rest looked up from reference TRBV30 and TRBJ1-4): SQTIHQWPATLVQPVGSPLSLECTVEGTSNPNLYWYRQAAGRGLQLLFYSVGIGQISSEVPQNLSASRPQDRQFILSSKKLLLSDSGFYLCAWSVRKGFQGVKLFFGSGTQLSVL.

This sequence joins TRBV7-9 and TRBJ2-7, with D unclear. Trimming cost V 1 base and J 4 bases, with 8 bases left between them. The germline CDR1 and CDR2 sequences are SEHNR and FQNEAQ (reference sequence). CDR3 length equals 13 residues. The CDR3 DNA is TGTGCCAGCAGCTTAGGGCCAAAGTACGAGCAGTACTTC. Translation gives CASSLGPKYEQYF.

This clonotype came up a few times. The rearrangement uses TRBV5-5 and TRBJ2-2; D is undetermined. CDR1 and CDR2 (germline): SGHKS, YYEKEE (reference sequence). Trimming shortened V by 3 bases and J by 4 bases, and 16 bases separated the two germline ends. The CDR3 is 16 amino acids. The CDR3 protein is CASSSPMTTSTGELFF. The CDR3, as DNA: TGTGCCAGCAGCTCGCCCATGACAACGAGCACCGGGGAGCTGTTTTTT.

J is TRBJ1-2 and V is TRBV12-3 or TRBV12-4; TRBD1 might be the D (5 bases). The length of the CDR3 is 15 residues. Trimming removed 1 base at V and 4 bases at J, with 13 bases between. The CDR3 DNA sequence: TGTGCCAGCAGTTTAGGGGATTGGGACGGCTATGGCTACACCTTC. Translated, it gives CASSLGDWDGYGYTF.

There are many counts of this clonotype. The chain uses TRBV6-2 or TRBV6-3 and TRBJ2-7; 10 nucleotides align to TRBD1. V was clipped by 5 bases and J by 9 bases; unmatched bases: 10. The CDR3 is 14 residues long. Germline CDR1 reads MNHEY; CDR2 reads SVGEGT. CDR3 loop: CASSRAGQGSVQYF. The CDR3 DNA reads as TGTGCCAGCAGTCGCGCGGGACAGGGGAGTGTGCAGTACTTC.

This clonotype was observed many times. The chain uses TRBV24-1 and TRBJ1-5; D possibly corresponds to TRBD1 (5 bases). The ends were cut back, 3 bases at V and 3 bases at J, with 11 bases in the middle. The CDR3 spans 15 residues. Per germline, CDR1 KGHDR and CDR2 SFDVKD. The CDR3, as DNA: TGTGCCACCAGTGATCCCGGGGCCGACAATCAGCCCCAGCATTTT. Protein product: CATSDPGADNQPQHF.

The sample holds many counts of this clonotype. This chain links TRBV2 with TRBJ1-5, with no clear D. From germline, CDR1 is SNHLY and CDR2 FYNNEI. There are 12 residues in the CDR3. V lost 8 bases and J lost 0, with 5 bases in between. In DNA, the CDR3 is TGTGCCAGCGGATATAGCAATCAGCCCCAGCATTTT. Translating it yields CASGYSNQPQHF.

This clonotype was detected many times. The chain couples TRBV3-1 to TRBJ1-4; D unclear. From germline, CDR1 is LGHDT and CDR2 YNNKEL (reference sequence). With 1 base removed from V and 5 bases from J, the gap between germline ends came to 8 bases. This CDR3 is 14 amino acids long. The CDR3 DNA reads as TGTGCCAGCAGCCAAGGGCAGGTGAATGAAAAACTGTTTTTT. It encodes CASSQGQVNEKLFF.

Comment on this clonotype: One junction end does not reproduce the germline sequence, and a read error may be involved. This chain links TRBV6-2 or TRBV6-3 with TRBJ2-2; unclear D gene. Per germline, CDR1 MNHEY and CDR2 SVGEGT. The CDR3 covers 16 residues. This CDR3 reads CAGSYVARPNTGELFF. CDR3 DNA sequence: TGTGCCGGCAGTTATGTGGCCAGACCCAACACCGGGGAGCTGTTTTTT.